This T cell receptor (beta chain) was found in a study of CD8 T cells in Susac syndrome (dated by TCRdb to the late 2010s). Turning to the overall study: Repertoire sequencing was used to test whether CD8+ T cell activation and differentiation in Susac syndrome was antigen driven. Overall study outcomes, separate from this receptor: The number of individuals in the TCR sequencing and HLA analysis was acknowledged as relatively small.

High-throughput TCR beta sequencing profiled peripheral blood CD8+ and CD4+ T cells from healthy donors, Susac syndrome patients and multiple sclerosis patients. The multiple sclerosis controls were treatment-naive patients who had stable or active relapsing-remitting disease and met the revised McDonald criteria. CD8+ TEMRA cells were enriched by FACS, while bulk CD8+ and CD4+ T cells were purified by magnetic negative isolation. Blood was drawn into EDTA tubes, processed within 24 hours, and PBMCs were isolated by density gradient centrifugation. PBMCs intended for TCR sequencing were cryopreserved in liquid nitrogen and thawed later in a water bath at 37 degrees C. The sorted or isolated CD4+, CD8+ and CD8+ TEMRA cells had a purity of 90% or higher. RNA was extracted with the RNeasy kit and 0.5 to 1 ug was reverse transcribed using random hexamers. TCR beta CDR3 regions were amplified with the immunoSEQ multiplex PCR assay covering 54 Vbeta and 13 Jbeta segments. PCR amplification bias was corrected using a synthetic template baseline for primer optimization and computational correction. Processing in the source paper ran as follows. Only productive sequences were kept, with reads annotated to V, D and J genes according to IMGT and analyzed in immunoSEQ Analyzer. Clonality was calculated as one minus the Shannon entropy normalized by log2 of the number of productive unique sequences. Public and private clones were assessed among the 100 most prevalent clones of each patient and control. Susac-specific clones were defined as absent from healthy and MS cohorts, around 1,000 published viral clones and other ImmuneACCESS disease sequences. The public reads were quality trimmed at Q25 with fastp and then assembled into clones with MiXCR by TCRdb, keeping productive beta chains. Each CDR3 protein appears once, grouped with its most common genes and DNA. The V and J calls here are based on TCRdb, not the publication. The table for this sample lists around 69,000 distinct CDR3 sequences; 95% to 96% of them were counted only once. 0.1% to 0.12% of the sample belongs to the ten largest clones.

Via the germline V gene (reference sequence), CDR1 is GTSNPN and CDR2 SVGIG. V lost 0 bases and J lost 8 bases, and the count of bases not matched to a germline gene is 19. Taken from cysteine to phenylalanine, the CDR3 has 18 residues. Of the read, only the CDR3 DNA is kept; its 54 bases are in frame from base 1. Remarks on this clonotype: Its antigen is unknown. Base quality data are lacking; no much larger clone is found one base away.

Material for sequencing was CD4+ T cells from PBMCs. The TCR originated in a human donor with multiple sclerosis. The chain is encoded by TRBV30 joined to TRBJ2-1; 7 bases in between match TRBD2. CDR3 reads: CAWSVPRRLAGNNDEQFF. In nucleotide form, the sequence is TGTGCCTGGAGTGTACCACGACGTTTAGCGGGCAACAACGATGAGCAGTTCTTC.